This T cell receptor beta chain was captured in a study of OX40 agonist ivuxolimab in advanced cancers. Background on the study: Patients were given ivuxolimab, an antibody that agonizes OX40 (CD134).

As for this clone: Its antigen is not known.

CDR3 length: 16 residues. Trimming pared 5 bases from V and 7 bases from J, leaving 20 bases between. Germline assignment: CDR1 SEHNR and CDR2 FQNEAQ (reference sequence). Sequencing used immunoSEQ multiplex PCR; TCRdb keeps in-frame clones, though not all of them. The sample shows about 73,000 clones, approximately 79% of them seen only once. General study results and limits: Clones of CD4+ and CD8+ blood T cells grew by week 6 at doses of 0.1 to 3.0 mg/kg.

The source was CD4+ or CD8+ T cells sorted from blood, collected in a trial of the OX40 agonist ivuxolimab. The source of this sequence is an adult with an advanced solid tumor such as melanoma, head and neck, liver or kidney cancer. The chain uses TRBV7-9 and TRBJ1-4; no clear D. In nucleotides, the CDR3 is TGTGCCAGCAGCCCCCCCGGAGGGCTCCCTTTTGAAAAACTGTTTTTT. Translating it yields CASSPPGGLPFEKLFF.